The next 15 T cell receptor beta chains were all read from a single sample in a study of OX40 agonist ivuxolimab in advanced cancers. Libraries were prepared by immunoSEQ multiplex PCR; TCRdb keeps only in-frame clonotypes and omits some of them. Among 100,000 or so clones listed, around nine tenths were seen once. The source material was CD4+ or CD8+ T cells sorted from blood, sampled in a trial of the OX40 agonist ivuxolimab. These receptors were obtained from an adult with an advanced solid tumor such as melanoma, head and neck, liver or kidney cancer.

This clone was seen once. The chain carries TRBV21-1 and TRBJ2-7; the D segment call TRBD2 is taken from the table without a DNA check. TRBV21-1 is a known pseudogene. The CDR3 consists of 16 residues. The CDR3 nucleotides read TGTGCCAGCTTGGAGGCTAGCGGGGGGGAGACGGGCGAGCAGTACTTC. Its translation is CASLEASGGETGEQYF.

The chain has TRBV7-9 and TRBJ1-4, with no clear D. Trimming took off 5 bases at V and 16 bases at J, with 17 bases between the two ends. Germline CDR1 is SEHNR and CDR2 is FQNEAQ (reference sequence). The CDR3 length is 12 residues. CDR3 bases: TGTGCCAGCAGCCCGGGTAGCGTAAGGGCGTTTTTT. This gives the protein CASSPGSVRAFF.

The genes are TRBV11-3 and TRBJ2-7, with TRBD2 as a possible D gene (5 bases). This CDR3 has 14 amino acids. Germline lookup yields CDR1 SGHNT and CDR2 YENEEA. Trimming stripped 8 bases from V and 1 base from J, with 15 bases between. The CDR3 here is CASSRTPGSYEQYF. The CDR3 coding sequence is TGTGCCAGCTCTCGGACCCCGGGGTCCTACGAGCAGTACTTC.

The rearrangement uses TRBV19 and TRBJ1-5, with D perhaps matching TRBD1 (5 bases). Looked up from germline, CDR1 is LNHDA and CDR2 is SQIVND (reference sequence). V dropped 6 bases and J dropped 5 bases, with 17 bases sitting between them. The CDR3 is 15 amino acids. The CDR3 here is CASSPGGGWHQPQHF. Written as DNA, the CDR3 is TGTGCCAGTAGCCCCGGGGGGGGGTGGCATCAGCCCCAGCATTTT.

This clone was counted once. The rearrangement uses TRBV6-4 and TRBJ1-2; no clear D gene. CDR1 is MRHNA, CDR2 SNTAGT, per germline. Trimming stripped 0 bases from V and 5 bases from J, with 10 bases between. The CDR3 runs 14 residues. The CDR3 region is CASSDSFRLYGYTF. DNA of the CDR3: TGTGCCAGCAGTGACTCGTTCAGATTATATGGCTACACCTTC.

The chain uses TRBV4-2 and TRBJ2-1; 10 bases line up with TRBD2. The CDR3 has 17 amino acids. The V segment lost 4 bases and the J segment 1 base; nucleotides outside the gene matches: 7. CDR1 LGHNA and CDR2 YNFKEQ come from the germline V gene. CDR3 sequence reads: CASSLLSGGRSYNEQFF. CDR3 DNA: TGTGCCAGCAGCCTCCTTAGCGGGGGGCGATCCTACAATGAGCAGTTCTTC.

This chain links TRBV7-9 with TRBJ2-5; D is ambiguous. Germline assignment: CDR1 SEHNR and CDR2 FQNEAQ (reference sequence). The CDR3 runs to 12 residues. Trimming took 2 bases from V and 5 from J, leaving 6 bases between them. CDR3 DNA sequence: TGTGCCAGCAGCTTAATCGGGGAGACCCAGTACTTC. This gives the protein CASSLIGETQYF.

The chain has TRBV6-6 and TRBJ1-6; tentatively, D is TRBD1 (5 bases). The germline gives CDR1 MNHNY, CDR2 SVGAGI (reference sequence). This CDR3 region has 13 residues. The V end lost 8 bases, the J end lost 6 bases, and 11 bases lay between the germline ends. DNA of the CDR3: TGTGCCAGCTCGGACATACTTAATTCACCCCTCCACTTT. Residues: CASSDILNSPLHF.

The V and J genes are TRBV6-5 and TRBJ2-7; a weak D match, TRBD1 (5 bases). Germline V gives CDR1 MNHEY, CDR2 SVGAGI. The CDR3 is 13 amino acids. Trimming took off 6 bases at V and 0 bases at J, with 9 bases between the two ends. This chain's CDR3 is CASRDTSSYEQYF. The CDR3 DNA sequence: TGTGCCAGCAGGGACACCAGCTCCTACGAGCAGTACTTC.

The J gene is TRBJ2-1, the V gene TRBV21-1; the D call TRBD2 from the table was never checked on the DNA. TRBV21-1 is shown as a pseudogene. CDR3 length: 16 amino acids. CDR3 nucleotide sequence: TGTGCCAGCAGCAAAGGTACGAGCGGGGGGGCTTCCGAGCAGTTCTTC. Translating it yields CASSKGTSGGASEQFF.

The rearrangement links TRBV29-1 to TRBJ2-4; D not resolved. CDR1 is SQVTM, CDR2 ANQGSEA, per germline. V shed 3 bases and J shed 2 bases, with 11 bases lying between them. The CDR3 extends over 14 amino acids. The CDR3 here is CSVEPGLSKNIQYF. The DNA for the CDR3 is TGCAGCGTTGAGCCGGGTCTCTCCAAAAACATTCAGTACTTC.

This clone was counted a few times. The V gene is TRBV7-9, the J gene TRBJ2-2; 12 nucleotides agree with TRBD1. Germline assignment: CDR1 SEHNR and CDR2 FQNEAQ (reference sequence). The CDR3 length is 15 residues. V dropped 5 bases and J dropped 7; count of bases not matched to a gene: 5. The CDR3 DNA reads TGTGCCAGCAGCGCCGGGACAGGGGGCATCGGGGAGCTGTTTTTT. Translating it yields CASSAGTGGIGELFF.

The J gene is TRBJ2-7, the V gene TRBV25-1; TRBD1 matches 8 bases. Germline CDR1 and CDR2: MGHDK and SYGVNS. The CDR3 consists of 17 residues. Trimming at V came to 3 bases and at J to 5 bases, leaving 15 bases not matched to a gene. This CDR3 reads CASSEGTTGGFRDEQYF. CDR3 DNA: TGTGCCAGCAGTGAGGGGACCACAGGGGGGTTCCGGGACGAGCAGTACTTC.

This clone was picked up a small number of times. This rearrangement joins TRBV7-9 to TRBJ2-4, with 10 bases aligning to TRBD1. The CDR3 contains 13 residues. The V segment lost 5 bases and the J segment 8 bases; nucleotides outside the gene matches: 3. Germline V CDR1 and CDR2: SEHNR, FQNEAQ (reference sequence). CDR3 sequence (DNA): TGTGCCAGCAGCCGGACAGGGGGGGACATTCAGTACTTC. This encodes CASSRTGGDIQYF.

The chain recombines TRBV6-1 with TRBJ2-3, with 9 nucleotides matching TRBD2. The V and J ends lost 2 bases and 4 bases, in that order; junction bases with no gene match: 7. Germline assignment: CDR1 MNHNS and CDR2 SASEGT. The CDR3 has 16 amino acids. The CDR3 here is CASSEHSGGRPDTQYF. CDR3 DNA: TGTGCCAGCAGTGAACACAGCGGGGGGCGCCCAGATACGCAGTATTTT.